This entry concerns a single T cell receptor beta chain. The table lists this clone with a few counts. Its recognized antigen is unknown. Base qualities were left out, and no much larger clone turns up one base away. The entry originates in a study of cytomegalovirus exposure and HLA in healthy donors (dated by TCRdb to 2016 to 2017). Study-wide context: An earlier analysis of approximately 590 of the donors reported roughly 300 Gb of sequence data and approximately 110 million unique TCR beta sequences from some 180 million T cells. An early release that covered about 640 HLA-typed donors contained approximately 300 gigabases of sequencing data and some 87 million unique TCR sequences. Of the roughly 420 genotyped donors, approximately 81% were placed in the genetic ancestry cluster associated with self-reported Caucasian donors. The study aimed to test whether cataloging public T cell receptors could reveal signatures of past pathogen exposure. Using immunosequencing, the study profiled T cell repertoires from roughly 650 subjects and related those repertoires to cytomegalovirus serostatus. Besides the first cohort of approximately 710 subjects, a separate validation cohort made up of some 110 different subjects was used. To predict cytomegalovirus infection status, the study brought together high-throughput TCR immunosequencing, statistical association of individual TCRs with disease status, and machine learning. A later analysis re-analyzed previously published TCR beta repertoires from roughly 630 donors and added high-resolution HLA genotyping to study TCR occurrence patterns. Rather than using new phenotypic data, the later analysis identified candidate immune exposures from TCR beta sequences and from how often those sequences occurred across donors. To decide whether each TCR beta V gene segment behaved as functional or pseudogenic, an earlier analysis of 587 of the donors relied on high-throughput TCR beta sequencing. Donor age, sex, ethnicity and CMV serostatus were collected together with the repertoire data. In a later genetic analysis, genome-wide SNP genotypes for about 65% of the roughly 670 donors were used, and that subset was treated as a discovery cohort. Every repertoire in the discovery cohort had been generated on one and the same sequencing platform. HLA typing covered class I and class II loci at four-digit resolution. Typing coverage differed by locus: A, B, C, DRB1 and DQB1 were typed in roughly 629-630 donors, DQA1 in 522, DPA1 in some 570, and DPB1 in approximately 450. Because of strong linkage in the cohort, roughly five DR-DQ haplotypes were treated as single units for association and clustering. Among a few hundred genotyped donors of the cohort, an average of approximately 240,000 unique TCR beta nucleotide sequences were sequenced per donor, roughly 18% of them non-productive. Summary of the overall study and its limitations: Presence/absence analyses assumed roughly uniform sequencing depth across donors, an assumption that may not hold. Across donors, most TCR sequences were observed very rarely, whereas some public TCRs were present in many individuals. A further reported finding was that TCR beta sequences accurately predicted the HLA-A and HLA-B alleles for most subjects in the first cohort. Broadly in line with IMGT annotations, most TCR beta V segments showed up in productive rearrangements about 87% or about 30% of the time in an earlier analysis of around 550 of the donors. The sequencing pipeline was judged likely to have produced a cluster of highly shared sequence variants as a technical artifact. A total of around 150 TCR beta chains were listed by the study as associated with cytomegalovirus. A later analysis found that TCR association rates varied across HLA loci, with DRB1 alleles showing the most associated TCRs and HLA-C alleles the fewest. In a later analysis, HLA-associated TCR beta chains showed more clonal expansion and lower generation probabilities than non-associated chains that were equally common. Because the 87-base-pair reads could not distinguish some IMGT-functional V segments, including TRBV6-2 and TRBV6-3, those segments were excluded. For the cohort, immune exposure information was limited to CMV serostatus. This cohort had only TCR beta chains sequenced, and the lack of alpha or paired-chain data limited which features could be detected. Correlated functional status among segregating V segments might be attributable to linkage disequilibrium, but an unknown experimental factor could not be ruled out. The earlier analysis of approximately 560 of the donors excluded about 16 rarely observed V segments, including chromosome 9 orphons, because counts were too low. When HLA alleles, especially DR and DQ, strongly co-occurred, attributing TCR associations to individual alleles was difficult. Because some donors lacked HLA typing at each locus, the association tests relied only on the typed subset. According to a later analysis, most CMV-associated TCR beta chains appeared to be HLA-restricted, and the HLA associations seemed to be driven largely by CMV exposure. A later genetic analysis reported fewer N-insertions in productive TCRs among donors in an Asian-associated ancestry cluster than the roughly 700-donor mean. In vitro tests confirmed that three of the cytomegalovirus-associated TCR beta chains recognize cytomegalovirus antigens. At a false discovery rate of 0.05, a later analysis linked about 16,000 TCR beta sequences to specific HLA alleles. An association between a missense DCLRE1C variant and V-gene and J-gene trimming of TCR beta chains was found in a later genetic analysis and replicated in an independent cohort. The authors suggested that the approach could potentially be extended to other disease states and immunological phenotypes. The classifier was reported to diagnose cytomegalovirus status with high specificity and sensitivity in both the original cohort and the validation cohort. In a later analysis, several top co-occurrence clusters were reported to appear linked to parvovirus B19, influenza, CMV and Epstein-Barr virus.

The library was prepared using the immunoSEQ multiplex PCR assay. The multiplex PCR relied on a mix of 60 forward primers for TCR Vbeta segments and 13 reverse primers for TCR Jbeta segments. The CDR3 region of rearranged TCR beta genes was amplified from genomic DNA by a multiplex PCR assay. The amplified TCR beta libraries were sequenced on the Illumina HiSeq System as 87-base-pair reads. The published analysis was carried out like this. Across the roughly 600 repertoires, a later analysis counted roughly 77 million unique TCR beta chains, roughly 11 million of which were shared by at least two donors. To remove PCR and sequencing errors, raw reads were error-corrected and collapsed into unique sequences using a nearest-neighbor algorithm that merged closely related sequences. V, D and J gene segments were assigned by aligning CDR3 sequences to IMGT reference sequences. For a sequence to be retained, at least a six-nucleotide match to both a V gene segment and a J gene segment was required. A rearrangement counted as productive if the CDR3 had no stop codons and remained in frame with V and J, and every other rearrangement counted as non-productive. Following IMGT convention, CDR3 was defined as the stretch from the second conserved V-encoded cysteine up to the conserved J-encoded phenylalanine. The earlier analysis of about 640 of the donors excluded any sequence lacking an unambiguous match to a single V gene segment. In an earlier analysis of some 590 of the donors, a V segment was called functional when productive rearrangements were above 56.7%, and segregating when the standard deviation between donors exceeded 5%. A statistical classification framework was developed to diagnose cytomegalovirus status using the catalog of TCR beta chain sequences. In a later analysis, V and J genes were assigned by comparing TCR nucleotide sequences against IMGT/GENE-DB human TR gene sequences. Using the TCRdist pipeline, a later analysis assigned CDR3 sequences along with most-parsimonious VDJ recombination scenarios. A later analysis defined each TCR beta chain by its CDR3 amino acid sequence plus V-gene family, and excluded reads lacking a unique V-gene family. A later analysis removed 592 highly shared, low-generation-probability nucleotide sequences to deal with suspected cross-contamination and a sequencing artifact. For each public chain, a later analysis derived a clonal expansion index from normalized ranks of inferred template counts within each repertoire. In a later analysis, generation probabilities were computed using a VDJ recombination model fitted to out-of-frame rearrangements, and the results were checked against IGoR. In a later analysis, hypergeometric tests were used to score TCR-TCR, TCR-HLA and TCR-CMV co-occurrence, with a repertoire-size bias correction applied to TCR pairs. In a later analysis, false discovery rates were estimated by permuting HLA or CMV assignments 20 times. In a later analysis, co-occurring TCRs were grouped with DBSCAN, and TCRdist sequence similarity was added when clustering was performed within HLA-allele-positive subsets. Co-occurrence clustering excluded repertoires with fewer than 30,000 or more than 120,000 public chains, plus five with anomalous nucleotide sharing. TCRdb obtained this table from immuneACCESS and retained in-frame rearrangements with V and J assigned. These tables miss some clones; where compared with another copy, unresolved V genes account for less than half of the shortfall, and the remainder is unexplained. The V and J calls and clone size are taken from that table; D and trimming were inferred from the DNA. This sample has around 91,000 clones in its table, and roughly 80% of those were observed once. The ten largest make up approximately 4.2% of the sample.

The cohort comprised hundreds of healthy bone marrow donors. At the time of sampling, every cohort member was nominally healthy, though immune exposures that went unrecorded were likely present. The donor was CMV seropositive and was included in the group of 290 or so seropositive cohort members. Each donor provided a peripheral blood sample, and peripheral blood mononuclear cells were used for TCR beta sequencing. The Qiagen DNeasy Blood Extraction Kit was used to extract genomic DNA from the blood cell samples. Its CDR3 holds 17 amino acids, cysteine through phenylalanine. The entry retains the CDR3 DNA only, 51 bases that are in frame from base 1. Germline trimming: 3 bases from V, 4 bases from J; junction bases outside gene matches: 12. Reading the germline V gene gives CDR1 MGHRA and CDR2 YSYEKL.

This receptor was identified in a middle-aged woman in good health and CMV-seropositive. The sequence links TRBV4-1 to TRBJ2-1, and 7 junctional nucleotides match TRBD1. Sequenced input: PBMCs. The nucleotides read TGCGCCAGCAGCCAGGACGGGACAGCATCCAGATACAATGAGCAGTTCTTC. Its protein product is CASSQDGTASRYNEQFF.